The 18 T cell receptor beta chains below were found in one sample sequenced in a study of chemoradiotherapy in HPV16-positive cancers. TCRdb's table, derived via immunoSEQ multiplex PCR, lists solely in-frame clones and lacks some. The table records under 35,000 clones, about 93% of them present only once. The specimen was blood, collected from a patient who underwent chemoradiotherapy. The receptors here all came from a human donor with HPV-associated anogenital cancer.

V is TRBV28 and J is TRBJ2-2; 8 bases agree with TRBD2. The ends lost 8 bases at V and 4 bases at J; junction bases unmatched: 9. This CDR3 spans 15 amino acids. The V gene's germline CDR1 is MDHEN and CDR2 SYDVKM. In DNA, the CDR3 is TGTGCCAGCTCGGCCGGGAGGGCCCGCACCGGGGAGCTGTTTTTT. It yields the protein CASSAGRARTGELFF.

This chain uses TRBV5-6 with TRBJ2-4; either TRBD1 or TRBD2 may supply D (5 bases each). The CDR3 extends over 16 amino acids. In germline, CDR1 is SGHDT, CDR2 YYEEEE. Trimming left V 1 base short and J 4 bases short, with 15 bases between. CDR3 amino acids: CASSLSGTGWKNIQYF. CDR3 bases: TGTGCCAGCAGCTTGTCAGGGACGGGGTGGAAAAACATTCAGTACTTC.

The chain joins TRBV5-6 to TRBJ1-2; possible D gene TRBD1, 5 bases. The V end lost 5 bases, the J end lost 6 bases, and 17 bases lay between the germline ends. The CDR3 runs to 14 residues. CDR1 SGHDT and CDR2 YYEEEE come from the germline V gene. CDR3 amino acids: CASRFQGPLDGYTF. The CDR3 DNA reads TGTGCCAGCAGATTTCAGGGACCTCTGGATGGCTACACCTTC.

This rearrangement joins TRBV7-9 to TRBJ1-1; D unresolved. Between the trimmed V and J ends, which lost 1 base and 0 bases, there was a span of 6 bases. This CDR3 has 14 residues. Germline assignment: CDR1 SEHNR and CDR2 FQNEAQ (reference sequence). Here the CDR3 reads CASSLVRMNTEAFF. In nucleotides, the CDR3 is TGTGCCAGCAGCTTAGTGCGGATGAACACTGAAGCTTTCTTT. The variable domain in full, with the rest retrieved from reference TRBV7-9 and TRBJ1-1, is DTGVSQNPRHKITKRGQNVTFRCDPISEHNRLYWYRQTLGQGPEFLTYFQNEAQLEKSRLLSDRFSAERPKGSFSTLEIQRTEQGDSAMYLCASSLVRMNTEAFFGQGTRLTVV.

The chain is built from TRBV11-1 and TRBJ2-3; tentatively, D is TRBD1 (5 bases). CDR3 size: 16 residues. The germline V gene has CDR1 SGHAT and CDR2 FQDESV (reference sequence). V shed 0 bases and J shed 4 bases, with 14 bases lying between them. CDR3 sequence reads: CASSLAWSTGADTQYF. In nucleotides, the CDR3 is TGTGCCAGCAGCTTAGCGTGGTCAACAGGAGCAGATACGCAGTATTTT.

The chain combines TRBV5-8 with TRBJ1-5; no clear D gene. Germline CDR1 reads SGHTS; CDR2 reads YDEGEE. The CDR3 length is 15 residues. Between the trimmed V and J ends, which lost 5 bases and 3 bases, there was a span of 15 bases. DNA of the CDR3: TGTGCCAGCAGGCCCACGGGGTGGGACAATCAGCCCCAGCATTTT. Protein: CASRPTGWDNQPQHF.

The chain joins TRBV5-1 to TRBJ2-2; D may match TRBD1 or TRBD2 (5 bases each). The CDR3 is 16 amino acids. V lost 5 bases and J 6 bases, leaving 20 bases between the germline ends. Germline CDR1 is SGHRS and CDR2 is YFSETQ. The CDR3 DNA reads TGCGCCAGCAGACTGGTGTGGGGGAGAAGCGCCGGGGAGCTGTTTTTT. Amino acid sequence: CASRLVWGRSAGELFF.

J is TRBJ1-2 and V is TRBV6-5; tentatively, D is TRBD1 (5 bases). Germline lookup yields CDR1 MNHEY and CDR2 SVGAGI. The V gene lost 6 bases and the J gene lost 7 bases, with 18 bases spanning the gap. The CDR3 covers 14 residues. The CDR3 loop reads CASSPDGASFGYTF. As DNA, the CDR3 is TGTGCCAGCAGCCCCGATGGGGCTTCATTTGGCTACACCTTC.

This clone was seen just once. This chain joins TRBV28 and TRBJ2-4, with D perhaps matching TRBD1 (6 bases). Per germline, CDR1 MDHEN and CDR2 SYDVKM. The CDR3 runs 13 residues. The V end was cut by 2 bases, the J end by 8 bases, with 10 bases between. The CDR3 region is CASSLGGRDIQYF. CDR3 DNA: TGTGCCAGCAGTTTAGGGGGCCGGGACATTCAGTACTTC.

The chain couples TRBV9 to TRBJ2-1; 7 positions match TRBD2. Per germline, CDR1 SGDLS and CDR2 YYNGEE. V was pared by 6 bases and J by 7 bases, with 10 bases of the junction left unmatched. The CDR3 contains 14 residues. This CDR3 reads CASTAPSGENEQFF. CDR3 sequence (DNA): TGTGCCAGCACCGCCCCCAGCGGGGAAAATGAGCAGTTCTTC.

This sequence joins TRBV7-9 and TRBJ1-1; no clear D gene. The V end lost 5 bases, the J end lost 6 bases, and 16 bases lay between the germline ends. The germline V gene encodes CDR1 SEHNR and CDR2 FQNEAQ (reference sequence). This CDR3 contains 14 residues. CDR3 in DNA: TGTGCCAGCAGCCACAGTACAAGTACCGCTGAAGCTTTCTTT. Protein sequence: CASSHSTSTAEAFF. Supplemented by reference TRBV7-9 and TRBJ1-1, the full variable domain reads DTGVSQNPRHKITKRGQNVTFRCDPISEHNRLYWYRQTLGQGPEFLTYFQNEAQLEKSRLLSDRFSAERPKGSFSTLEIQRTEQGDSAMYLCASSHSTSTAEAFFGQGTRLTVV.

This rearrangement joins TRBV6-5 to TRBJ2-3; 9 nucleotides agree with TRBD2. With V trimmed by 4 bases and J by 3 bases, 5 bases remained unmatched. The CDR3 contains 15 residues. Germline V gene sequence: CDR1 MNHEY, CDR2 SVGAGI. CDR3 in DNA: TGTGCCAGCAGTTCTGGTAGCGGGGGTACAGATACGCAGTATTTT. It codes for CASSSGSGGTDTQYF.

This chain joins TRBV27 and TRBJ2-7; D is ambiguous. CDR3 length: 14 residues. Germline V gene lookup returns CDR1 MNHEY and CDR2 SMNVEV (reference sequence). V lost 3 bases and J 0 bases, leaving 9 bases between the germline ends. The CDR3 region is CASSFARSSYEQYF. CDR3 coding DNA: TGTGCCAGCAGTTTTGCCCGGAGCTCCTACGAGCAGTACTTC.

The chain couples TRBV28 to TRBJ2-3; D gene ambiguous. Germline CDR1 MDHEN, CDR2 SYDVKM. Trimming removed 3 bases from V and 0 bases from J, with 13 bases in between. The CDR3 runs to 16 residues. CDR3 sequence: CASSFVGTSSTDTQYF. The CDR3 coding sequence is TGTGCCAGCAGTTTTGTCGGAACCTCTAGCACAGATACGCAGTATTTT.

This chain uses TRBV2 with TRBJ2-1; 8 bases fit TRBD2. The CDR3 covers 15 residues. Germline V gene data show CDR1 as SNHLY and CDR2 as FYNNEI. Losses at the gene ends were 5 bases for V and 4 bases for J; bases not matched to a gene: 7. Written as DNA, the CDR3 is TGTGCCAGCAGTAGCGTCGGACTAGCTTACAATGAGCAGTTCTTC. Translated: CASSSVGLAYNEQFF.

This chain joins TRBV7-2 and TRBJ2-7; TRBD1 matches 10 bases. Per germline, CDR1 SGHTA and CDR2 FQGNSA. With V trimmed by 1 base and J by 6 bases, 6 bases remained unmatched. The CDR3 contains 15 residues. The CDR3 is CASSLVRTGGLEQYF. The DNA for the CDR3 is TGTGCCAGCAGCTTAGTCAGGACAGGGGGGCTCGAGCAGTACTTC.

The genes are TRBV2 and TRBJ2-1, with D tentatively TRBD2 (6 bases). The CDR3 loop spans 10 amino acids. CDR1 is SNHLY and CDR2 is FYNNEI in the germline V gene. V shed 6 bases and J shed 14 bases, with 11 bases lying between them. The CDR3 region has the DNA TGTGCCAGCAGGGCGCCGGGGGAGTTCTTC. Translated: CASRAPGEFF.

V usage is TRBV9 and J usage is TRBJ2-1; 8 bases align to TRBD2. Germline CDR1 and CDR2: SGDLS and YYNGEE. The length of the CDR3 is 16 residues. Trimming cost V 2 bases and J 0 bases; bases outside gene matches: 4. CDR3 residues: CASSVGGGSSYNEQFF. As DNA, the CDR3 is TGTGCCAGCAGCGTGGGCGGGGGGAGCTCCTACAATGAGCAGTTCTTC.